What follows is one T cell receptor (beta chain) and its context. In Seattle, patients joined the study during active infection and were tracked longitudinally. These data are taken from a study of blood T cell repertoires in COVID-19. Study in general: T cells, B-cell-depleted T cells, or PBMCs supplied cDNA or gDNA.

This CDR3 has 14 amino acids. The V gene's germline CDR1 is SGHKS and CDR2 YYEKEE (reference sequence). Trimming shortened V by 4 bases and J by 9 bases, and 16 bases separated the two germline ends. In the original workflow: Researchers report that nucleated cell counts were estimated from reference gene primer amplification. Produced via immunoSEQ multiplex PCR; TCRdb's table is partial and in-frame only. The DNA gave D and trimming, while V, J and clone size come from that table. The table records 400,000 to 450,000 clones, approximately 91% of them present only once. Material for sequencing was peripheral blood. The receptor's source is a woman aged 40 to 50 with COVID-19, enrolled during active disease. The chain is built from TRBV5-5 and TRBJ1-4; possibly TRBD1 for D (5 bases). This CDR3 is CASSATAGIQKLFF. The CDR3 DNA is TGTGCCAGCAGCGCGACGGCAGGGATACAAAAACTGTTTTTT.